This paragraph covers one T cell receptor (beta chain) sequence. The sample holds one count of this clone. It has no known antigen specificity. One base away there is no much larger clone; base qualities are not given. Whole blood was collected in K2EDTA tubes by collaborating institutions according to the institutions' own protocols. For TCRbeta analysis, collaborators shipped samples as frozen whole blood, isolated PBMCs, or DNA extracted from either of those sample types. The entry originates in a study of blood T cell repertoires in COVID-19 (dated by TCRdb to the early 2020s). For the wider study: The collaborator samples originated in the United States, Italy and Spain and spanned the acute and convalescent phases of COVID-19. The material from the prospective study consisted of cDNA or gDNA derived from T cells, B-cell-depleted T cells, or PBMCs. Where HLA class I and class II types were available, the types were taken from metadata supplied by the sample provider, not from assay-based typing. Samples came from the ongoing ImmuneRACE study (first 160 participants) plus 1,254 subjects from 6 global collaborators. Subjects who had been exposed to COVID-19, were actively infected with it, or had recovered from it provided the deeply sampled blood TCRbeta repertoires that made up the dataset. The repertoires were made available in a free public database intended to serve as a resource for research on the immune response to SARS-CoV-2. Sample metadata almost always included a de-identified subject ID, COVID-19 status, age in years and sex. The full study reports these points: Clinical and demographic metadata were provided uncurated, with the amount varying by source and participant.

From cysteine to phenylalanine, the CDR3 is 13 amino acids long. The only DNA kept is the CDR3, 39 bases in frame from the first base. V lost 2 bases and J lost 1 base; the stretch between them is 9 bases long. The germline V gene specifies SQVTM as CDR1 and ANQGSEA as CDR2. TCRbeta CDR3 regions were amplified from genomic DNA by means of the immunoSEQ Assay, a bias-controlled multiplex PCR. The paper's processing steps were these. Within the assay, amplification of reference gene primers was used to estimate how many nucleated cells each sample contained. To quantify the absolute abundance of each unique TCRbeta CDR3 rearrangement, sequence reads were collapsed and filtered. Productive Simpson clonality was computed per sample as the square root of Simpson's diversity index over productive rearrangements. Drawn from immuneACCESS, this table holds only the in-frame rearrangements with V and J called that TCRdb kept. Clones are partly lost; checked studies trace under half to an unresolved V gene and leave the rest unexplained. From that table come the V and J calls and clone size; the DNA was used to work out D and trimming. Present in this sample are about 210,000 clones, roughly 78% of which were seen just once. Over 9.5% of the sample is taken by the ten largest.

The chain uses TRBV29-1 and TRBJ2-7; the best D guess is TRBD1, with 5 bases matching. The TCR sequence derives from a woman in her 40s with acute or convalescent COVID-19. The sequencing sample was made of peripheral blood. CDR3 reads: CSVEQGASYEQYF. The DNA reads as follows: TGCAGCGTTGAACAGGGCGCGTCCTACGAGCAGTACTTC.